This is a list of T cell receptor beta chains from one sample in a study of blood T cell repertoires in COVID-19. Some clones are missing from TCRdb's copy, which holds only in-frame ones; the method was immunoSEQ multiplex PCR. This table has 63,000 or so clones, around 80% appearing once. Sequencing was performed on peripheral blood. These receptor sequences come from a human donor in a cohort sampled during active COVID-19. CDR3s include the opening cysteine and the closing phenylalanine or tryptophan. The D gene is left open where the match is weak. The size entry is marked missing in some rows and otherwise reads once, few, many or a size class.

v_gene: TRBV5-5
d_gene: .
abundance: .
j_gene: TRBJ2-5
CDR3aa: CASSSPDGGPTQETQYF
CDR3nt: TGTGCCAGCAGCTCTCCAGACGGAGGACCAACCCAAGAGACCCAGTACTTC

v_gene: TRBV5-4
d_gene: TRBD2
abundance: once
j_gene: TRBJ2-7
CDR3aa: CASSLTGTRVYEQYF
CDR3nt: TGTGCCAGCAGCTTGACCGGGACTAGGGTCTACGAGCAGTACTTC

v_gene: TRBV9
d_gene: TRBD2
abundance: .
j_gene: TRBJ2-1
CDR3aa: CASSVAEVAGGYEQFF
CDR3nt: TGTGCCAGCAGCGTAGCTGAGGTAGCGGGAGGATATGAGCAGTTCTTC

v_gene: TRBV6-5
d_gene: TRBD1
abundance: .
j_gene: TRBJ1-4
CDR3aa: CASSPGQGEKLFF
CDR3nt: TGTGCCAGCAGCCCGGGACAGGGTGAAAAACTGTTTTTT

v_gene: TRBV6-5
d_gene: .
abundance: .
j_gene: TRBJ1-5
CDR3aa: CASTIPGGNQPQHF
CDR3nt: TGTGCCAGCACCATACCGGGAGGGAATCAGCCCCAGCATTTT

v_gene: TRBV6-2/TRBV6-3
d_gene: TRBD1
abundance: .
j_gene: TRBJ1-2
CDR3aa: CASSPDRINYGYTF
CDR3nt: TGTGCCAGCAGCCCGGACAGGATTAACTATGGCTACACCTTC

v_gene: TRBV6-6
d_gene: TRBD1
abundance: .
j_gene: TRBJ1-6
CDR3aa: CASGPAQGYSPLHF
CDR3nt: TGTGCCAGCGGGCCGGCACAGGGGTATTCACCCCTCCACTTT

v_gene: TRBV30
d_gene: TRBD2
abundance: .
j_gene: TRBJ2-7
CDR3aa: CAWTTTSGSYEQYF
CDR3nt: TGTGCCTGGACCACCACTAGCGGTAGCTACGAGCAGTACTTC

v_gene: TRBV14
d_gene: .
abundance: few
j_gene: TRBJ1-4
CDR3aa: CASSQGYLATNEKLFF
CDR3nt: TGTGCCAGCAGCCAAGGTTACCTAGCAACTAATGAAAAACTGTTTTTT

v_gene: TRBV28
d_gene: .
abundance: .
j_gene: TRBJ2-7
CDR3aa: CASEQQTQRYYEQYF
CDR3nt: TGTGCCAGCGAGCAGCAGACACAGAGATACTACGAGCAGTACTTC

v_gene: TRBV25-1
d_gene: .
abundance: .
j_gene: TRBJ2-7
CDR3aa: CASESSYEQYF
CDR3nt: TGTGCCAGCGAGTCCTCCTACGAGCAGTACTTC

v_gene: TRBV28
d_gene: .
abundance: once
j_gene: TRBJ2-7
CDR3aa: CASSLGGNYEQYF
CDR3nt: TGTGCCAGCAGTTTAGGCGGGAACTACGAGCAGTACTTC

v_gene: TRBV19
d_gene: .
abundance: many
j_gene: TRBJ1-5
CDR3aa: CASGRDSNQPQHF
CDR3nt: TGTGCCAGTGGTCGAGATAGCAATCAGCCCCAGCATTTT

v_gene: TRBV4-2
d_gene: .
abundance: .
j_gene: TRBJ2-3
CDR3aa: CASSLYGGGDSTDTQYF
CDR3nt: TGTGCCAGCAGCCTCTACGGAGGTGGAGATAGCACAGATACGCAGTATTTT

v_gene: TRBV5-1
d_gene: .
abundance: .
j_gene: TRBJ2-2
CDR3aa: CASSLGAAGELFF
CDR3nt: TGCGCCAGCAGCTTAGGGGCGGCCGGGGAGCTGTTTTTT

v_gene: TRBV7-2
d_gene: .
abundance: .
j_gene: TRBJ2-7
CDR3aa: CASSFSGSYEQYF
CDR3nt: TGTGCCAGCAGCTTTAGCGGCTCCTACGAGCAGTACTTC

v_gene: TRBV11-2
d_gene: TRBD2
abundance: .
j_gene: TRBJ2-1
CDR3aa: CASSLGRSGRADEQFF
CDR3nt: TGTGCCAGCAGCTTAGGGAGGAGCGGGAGGGCCGATGAGCAGTTCTTC

v_gene: TRBV28
d_gene: TRBD1
abundance: once
j_gene: TRBJ1-5
CDR3aa: CASTDPVTGVQPQHF
CDR3nt: TGTGCCAGCACCGACCCCGTGACAGGGGTTCAGCCCCAGCATTTT

v_gene: TRBV2
d_gene: TRBD1
abundance: few
j_gene: TRBJ2-7
CDR3aa: CASSYSGTANYEQYF
CDR3nt: TGTGCCAGCAGTTATTCCGGGACAGCGAACTACGAGCAGTACTTC

v_gene: TRBV4-3
d_gene: .
abundance: .
j_gene: TRBJ1-2
CDR3aa: CASSQVTQGNYGYTF
CDR3nt: TGCGCCAGCAGCCAGGTAACTCAGGGGAACTATGGCTACACCTTC

v_gene: TRBV5-4
d_gene: .
abundance: .
j_gene: TRBJ2-1
CDR3aa: CASSLAATGNHNEQFF
CDR3nt: TGTGCCAGCAGCTTGGCCGCTACAGGGAATCATAATGAGCAGTTCTTC

v_gene: TRBV7-2
d_gene: .
abundance: few
j_gene: TRBJ1-2
CDR3aa: CASSPGQSVSGYTF
CDR3nt: TGTGCCAGCAGTCCCGGACAGAGTGTTAGCGGCTACACCTTC

v_gene: TRBV9
d_gene: TRBD2
abundance: .
j_gene: TRBJ2-5
CDR3aa: CASSPRTSETAGETQYF
CDR3nt: TGTGCCAGCAGCCCCCGGACTAGCGAGACGGCAGGAGAGACCCAGTACTTC

v_gene: TRBV9
d_gene: .
abundance: .
j_gene: TRBJ1-2
CDR3aa: CASSMGLFNYGYTF
CDR3nt: TGTGCCAGCTCCATGGGACTTTTCAACTATGGCTACACCTTC

v_gene: TRBV28
d_gene: .
abundance: .
j_gene: TRBJ1-1
CDR3aa: CASSVQGRVDTEAFF
CDR3nt: TGTGCCAGCAGCGTTCAGGGTAGGGTGGACACTGAAGCTTTCTTT

v_gene: TRBV6-2/TRBV6-3
d_gene: .
abundance: .
j_gene: TRBJ1-4
CDR3aa: CASSYSGATNEKLFF
CDR3nt: TGTGCCAGCAGTTACTCGGGAGCAACTAATGAAAAACTGTTTTTT

v_gene: TRBV18
d_gene: .
abundance: .
j_gene: TRBJ2-7
CDR3aa: CASSLGQFYEQYF
CDR3nt: TGTGCCAGCTCACTAGGACAGTTCTACGAGCAGTACTTC

v_gene: TRBV25-1
d_gene: .
abundance: .
j_gene: TRBJ2-2
CDR3aa: CASSPIGASGELFF
CDR3nt: TGTGCCAGCAGTCCCATAGGGGCATCGGGGGAGCTGTTTTTT

v_gene: TRBV19
d_gene: .
abundance: .
j_gene: TRBJ2-6
CDR3aa: CASRRQGSANVLTF
CDR3nt: TGTGCCAGTAGAAGGCAGGGAAGCGCCAACGTCCTGACTTTC

v_gene: TRBV6-5
d_gene: .
abundance: .
j_gene: TRBJ1-4
CDR3aa: CASSYSGTPEKLFF
CDR3nt: TGTGCCAGCAGTTACTCGGGGACACCCGAAAAACTGTTTTTT